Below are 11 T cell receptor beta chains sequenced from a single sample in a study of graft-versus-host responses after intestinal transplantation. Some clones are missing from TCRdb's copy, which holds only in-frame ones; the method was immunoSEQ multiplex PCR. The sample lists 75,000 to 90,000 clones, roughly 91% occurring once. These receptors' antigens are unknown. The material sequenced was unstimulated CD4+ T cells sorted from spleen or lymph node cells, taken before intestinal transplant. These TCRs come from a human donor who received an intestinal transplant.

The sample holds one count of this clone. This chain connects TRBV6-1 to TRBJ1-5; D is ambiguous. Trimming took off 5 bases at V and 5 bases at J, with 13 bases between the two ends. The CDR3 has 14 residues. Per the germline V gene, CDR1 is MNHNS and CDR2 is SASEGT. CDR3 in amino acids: CASSLASSDQPQHF. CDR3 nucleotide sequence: TGTGCCAGCAGTTTGGCCTCCAGTGATCAGCCCCAGCATTTT.

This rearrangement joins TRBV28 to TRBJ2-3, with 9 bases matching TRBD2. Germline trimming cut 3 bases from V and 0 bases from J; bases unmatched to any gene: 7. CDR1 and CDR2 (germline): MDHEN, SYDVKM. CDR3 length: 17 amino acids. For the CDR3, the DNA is TGTGCCAGCAGTTTGGAGGCGGGAGGGTCTAGCACAGATACGCAGTATTTT. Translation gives CASSLEAGGSSTDTQYF.

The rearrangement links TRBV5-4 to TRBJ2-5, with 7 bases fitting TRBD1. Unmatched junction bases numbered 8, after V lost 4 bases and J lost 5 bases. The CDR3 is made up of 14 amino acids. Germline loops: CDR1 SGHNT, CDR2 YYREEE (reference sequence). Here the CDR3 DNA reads TGTGCCAGCAGCCGAGACAGGGCTCGGGAGACCCAGTACTTC. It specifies CASSRDRARETQYF.

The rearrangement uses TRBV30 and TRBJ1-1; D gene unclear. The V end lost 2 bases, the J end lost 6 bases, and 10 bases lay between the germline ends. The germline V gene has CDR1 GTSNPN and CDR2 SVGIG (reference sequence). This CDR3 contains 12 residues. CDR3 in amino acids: CAWSPSFPEAFF. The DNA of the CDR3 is TGTGCCTGGAGTCCCTCCTTTCCTGAAGCTTTCTTT.

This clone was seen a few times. The DNA for the CDR3 is TGTGCCAGCTCACCAAGTATACAGCAAGTCTATGGCTACACCTTC. It codes for CASSPSIQQVYGYTF. J is TRBJ1-2 and V is TRBV18; D not certain. CDR3 length equals 15 residues. The germline V gene has CDR1 KGHSH and CDR2 LQKENI. V shed 2 bases and J shed 4 bases, with 14 bases lying between them.

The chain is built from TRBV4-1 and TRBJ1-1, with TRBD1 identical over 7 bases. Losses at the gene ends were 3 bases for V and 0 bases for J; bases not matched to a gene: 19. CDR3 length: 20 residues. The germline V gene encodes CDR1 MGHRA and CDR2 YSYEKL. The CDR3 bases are TGCGCCAGCAGCCACCCATCCCGGGGGCGGACAGGCTCTGTGAACACTGAAGCTTTCTTT. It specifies CASSHPSRGRTGSVNTEAFF.

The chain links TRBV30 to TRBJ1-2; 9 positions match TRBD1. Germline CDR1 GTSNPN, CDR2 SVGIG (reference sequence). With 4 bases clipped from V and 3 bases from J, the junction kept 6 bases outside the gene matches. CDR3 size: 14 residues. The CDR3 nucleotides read TGTGCCTGGATCCGGGACAGGGCCCACTATGGCTACACCTTC. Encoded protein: CAWIRDRAHYGYTF.

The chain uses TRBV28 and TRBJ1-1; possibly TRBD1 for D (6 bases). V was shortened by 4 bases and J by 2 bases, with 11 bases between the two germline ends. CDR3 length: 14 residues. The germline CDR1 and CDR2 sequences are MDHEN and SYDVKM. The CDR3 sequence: CASSYGQLNTEAFF. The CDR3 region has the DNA TGTGCCAGCAGTTACGGACAGCTAAACACTGAAGCTTTCTTT.

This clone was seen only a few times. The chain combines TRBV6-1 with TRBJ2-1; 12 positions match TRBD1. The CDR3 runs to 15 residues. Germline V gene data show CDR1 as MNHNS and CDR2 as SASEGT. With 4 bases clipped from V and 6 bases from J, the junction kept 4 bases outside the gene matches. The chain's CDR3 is CASSGRDRGPNEQFF. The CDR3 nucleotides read TGTGCCAGCAGTGGCCGGGACAGGGGGCCCAATGAGCAGTTCTTC.

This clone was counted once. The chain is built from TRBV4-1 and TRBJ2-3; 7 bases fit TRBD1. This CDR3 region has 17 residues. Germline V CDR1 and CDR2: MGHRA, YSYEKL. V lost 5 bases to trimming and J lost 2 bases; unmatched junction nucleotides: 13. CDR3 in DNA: TGCGCCAGCAGCTCCGGACAGGACACTTCTTTCACAGATACGCAGTATTTT. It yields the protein CASSSGQDTSFTDTQYF.

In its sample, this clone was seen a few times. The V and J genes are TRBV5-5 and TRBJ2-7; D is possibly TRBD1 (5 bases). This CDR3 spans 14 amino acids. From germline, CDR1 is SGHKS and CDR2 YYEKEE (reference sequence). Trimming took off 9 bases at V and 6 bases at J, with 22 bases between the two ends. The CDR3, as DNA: TGTGCCACCCGACCAGGGCAGGTCGTCGGCGAGCAGTACTTC. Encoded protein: CATRPGQVVGEQYF.